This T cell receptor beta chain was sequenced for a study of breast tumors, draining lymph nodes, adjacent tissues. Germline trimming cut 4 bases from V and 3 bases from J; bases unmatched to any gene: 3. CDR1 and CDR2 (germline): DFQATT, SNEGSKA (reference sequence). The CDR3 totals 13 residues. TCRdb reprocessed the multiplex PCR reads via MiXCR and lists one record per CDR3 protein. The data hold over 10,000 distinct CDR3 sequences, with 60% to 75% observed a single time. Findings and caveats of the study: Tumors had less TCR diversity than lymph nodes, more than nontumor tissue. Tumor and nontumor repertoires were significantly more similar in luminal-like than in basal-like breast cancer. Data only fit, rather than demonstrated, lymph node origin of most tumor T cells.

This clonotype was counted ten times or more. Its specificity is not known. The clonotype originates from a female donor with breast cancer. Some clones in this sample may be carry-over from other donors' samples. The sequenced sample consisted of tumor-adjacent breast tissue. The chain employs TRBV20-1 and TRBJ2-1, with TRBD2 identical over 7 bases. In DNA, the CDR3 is TGCAGTGCTACAGCGGGATTCTACAATGAGCAGTTCTTC. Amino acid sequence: CSATAGFYNEQFF.